Presented here are 26 T cell receptor beta chains from one specimen sequenced in a study of early T cells in non-severe SARS-CoV-2 infection. TCRdb analysed the 5' RACE reads with MiXCR anew, one entry per CDR3 protein. This sample has around 81,000 distinct CDR3 sequences; 11% to 15% occur once, and the top ten carry over 9.5%. The sample taken for sequencing was whole blood. These receptors were collected from an adult who was a healthcare worker with PCR-confirmed SARS-CoV-2 infection or an uninfected control (not recorded which).

The gene calls are TRBV20-1 and TRBJ2-1; a weak D match, TRBD2 (6 bases). The V gene lost 0 bases and the J gene lost 5 bases, with 14 bases spanning the gap. CDR3 length equals 15 residues. CDR1 is DFQATT and CDR2 is SNEGSKA in the germline V gene (reference sequence). CDR3 nucleotide sequence: TGCAGTGCTAGAGATGGGGCGGGGCTTCACAATGAGCAGTTCTTC. This encodes CSARDGAGLHNEQFF.

This clonotype was recorded a few times. This chain joins TRBV11-2 and TRBJ2-5; unclear D gene. Germline CDR1 is SGHAT and CDR2 is FQNNGV. V was trimmed by 2 bases and J by 2 bases, leaving 9 bases between them. This CDR3 comprises 14 residues. CDR3 residues: CASSLPAVQETQYF. The CDR3 coding sequence is TGTGCCAGCAGCTTACCTGCGGTACAAGAGACCCAGTACTTC.

This clonotype was recorded a few times. The junction departs from germline at one end; a sequencing error may be responsible. This chain uses TRBV3-1 with TRBJ2-2, with D perhaps TRBD1 (5 bases). The CDR3 extends over 14 amino acids. Germline values: CDR1 LGHDT, CDR2 YNNKEL (reference sequence). The CDR3: CASSEDRNTGELFF. The CDR3 nucleotides are TGTGCCAGCAGCGAAGACAGGAACACCGGGGAGCTGTTTTTT.

Only a few counts were recorded for this clonotype. The CDR3 bases are TGTGCCAGCAGCTTAGTTAGCGGGGGGGCCAACAATGAGCAGTTCTTC. This translates into CASSLVSGGANNEQFF. The chain recombines TRBV7-2 with TRBJ2-1; 11 positions agree with TRBD2. Trimming took 1 base from V and 5 from J; bases not matched to a gene: 4. The CDR3 has 16 residues. Germline V gene data show CDR1 as SGHTA and CDR2 as FQGNSA.

In its sample, this clonotype was seen a few times. The chain carries TRBV28 and TRBJ1-1; D remains ambiguous. The CDR3 is 14 amino acids. Germline V lookup: CDR1 MDHEN, CDR2 SYDVKM. V gave up 8 bases and J gave up 1 base, with 14 bases separating them. CDR3 in DNA: TGTGCCAGCGAGTCCGTCTTCAGGAACACTGAAGCTTTCTTT. Its protein is CASESVFRNTEAFF.

This clonotype showed up just a few times. V gene TRBV28 combines with J gene TRBJ1-1; D may be TRBD1 (6 bases). With 3 bases removed from V and 2 bases from J, the gap between germline ends came to 10 bases. This CDR3 has 14 residues. Germline V CDR1 and CDR2: MDHEN, SYDVKM. This CDR3 reads CASSLAGTNTEAFF. CDR3 in DNA: TGTGCCAGCAGTTTGGCAGGGACAAACACTGAAGCTTTCTTT.

This chain connects TRBV5-1 to TRBJ2-1; D is undetermined. Germline V lookup: CDR1 SGHRS, CDR2 YFSETQ. This CDR3 has 12 amino acids. With 0 bases removed from V and 15 bases from J, the gap between germline ends came to 13 bases. For the CDR3, the DNA is TGCGCCAGCAGCTTGGCCGGGCAGCACCGGTTCTTC. Its translation: CASSLAGQHRFF.

This chain connects TRBV5-1 to TRBJ2-1; D is perhaps TRBD1 (6 bases). The CDR3 runs 15 residues. V was shortened by 7 bases and J by 6 bases, with 20 bases between the two germline ends. Germline CDR1 reads SGHRS; CDR2 reads YFSETQ. The CDR3 spells CASQEANRAGNEQFF. Here the CDR3 DNA reads TGCGCCAGCCAGGAGGCGAACAGGGCGGGCAATGAGCAGTTCTTC. Complete variable domain (other parts from reference TRBV5-1 and TRBJ2-1): KAGVTQTPRYLIKTRGQQVTLSCSPISGHRSVSWYQQTPGQGLQFLFEYFSETQRNKGNFPGRFSGRQFSNSRSEMNVSTLELGDSALYLCASQEANRAGNEQFFGPGTRLTVL.

This clonotype was seen a handful of times. The rearrangement links TRBV6-2 or TRBV6-3 to TRBJ1-1; 7 bases align to TRBD1. The CDR3 spans 18 residues. CDR1 MNHEY and CDR2 SVGEGT come from the germline V gene. V was pared by 2 bases and J by 4 bases, with 16 bases of the junction left unmatched. The CDR3 sequence: CASSYTPKKTGLVTEAFF. The CDR3 coding sequence is TGTGCCAGCAGTTACACACCAAAAAAGACAGGGCTGGTCACTGAAGCTTTCTTT.

This clonotype was counted many times. The chain recombines TRBV18 with TRBJ1-2, with D unclear. The V gene lost 2 bases and the J gene lost 8 bases, with 15 bases spanning the gap. The CDR3 runs 14 residues. Germline V lookup: CDR1 KGHSH, CDR2 LQKENI. Here the CDR3 reads CASSPVLVYEGYTF. The CDR3 DNA follows: TGTGCCAGCTCACCAGTACTGGTTTATGAAGGCTACACCTTC. Using reference TRBV18 and TRBJ1-2 for the parts outside the CDR3, the full variable domain is NAGVMQNPRHLVRRRGQEARLRCSPMKGHSHVYWYRQLPEEGLKFMVYLQKENIIDESGMPKERFSAEFPKEGPSILRIQQVVRGDSAAYFCASSPVLVYEGYTFGSGTRLTVV.

The chain employs TRBV2 and TRBJ2-3; 8 positions agree with TRBD2. The CDR3 has 16 amino acids. V lost 7 bases to trimming and J lost 2 bases; unmatched junction nucleotides: 11. Germline CDR1 SNHLY, CDR2 FYNNEI. The CDR3 DNA reads as TGTGCCAGCAATCCAATCACTAGCGGACCCACAGATACGCAGTATTTT. Its protein product is CASNPITSGPTDTQYF.

Many counts were recorded for this clonotype. The CDR3 DNA is TGTGCCAGCACACAGGGGACTGGAAACACCATATATTTT. It specifies CASTQGTGNTIYF. The V and J genes are TRBV6-1 and TRBJ1-3; 7 bases match TRBD1. V was clipped by 7 bases and J by 2 bases; unmatched bases: 2. The germline V gene encodes CDR1 MNHNS and CDR2 SASEGT. This CDR3 contains 13 residues.

The sample holds a few counts of this clonotype. The chain couples TRBV20-1 to TRBJ1-2; D unresolved. Germline CDR1 DFQATT, CDR2 SNEGSKA (reference sequence). This CDR3 is 14 amino acids long. Trimming took off 2 bases at V and 1 base at J, with 11 bases between the two ends. The CDR3, as DNA: TGCAGTGCTAGATTAACAGAATTTAACTATGGCTACACCTTC. Residues: CSARLTEFNYGYTF.

Only a few counts were recorded for this clonotype. The chain uses TRBV12-2 and TRBJ2-7; the DNA was not compared with TRBD1, the D call given in the table. TRBV12-2 is annotated as a pseudogene. This CDR3 is built from 14 residues. CDR3 bases: TGTGCAAGTCGCTTGGGGACAGGGGGCTACGAGCAGTACTTC. As protein: CASRLGTGGYEQYF.

This clonotype was counted ten times or more. This chain uses TRBV7-6 with TRBJ2-7; 8 bases align to TRBD1. The J segment lost 6 bases and the V segment lost 4 bases, leaving 11 bases of the junction unmatched. The germline V gene has CDR1 SGHVS and CDR2 FNYEAQ. The CDR3 has 15 residues. The CDR3 region has the DNA TGTGCCAGCAGCTCGACGGACAGGGTCATGTCCGAGCAGTACTTC. Its translation is CASSSTDRVMSEQYF. Full variable domain (rest looked up from reference TRBV7-6 and TRBJ2-7): GAGVSQSPRYKVTKRGQDVALRCDPISGHVSLYWYRQALGQGPEFLTYFNYEAQQDKSGLPNDRFSAERPEGSISTLTIQRTEQRDSAMYRCASSSTDRVMSEQYFGPGTRLTVT.

This clonotype was seen many times. The J gene is TRBJ2-1, the V gene TRBV7-7; 10 positions agree with TRBD1. This CDR3 contains 15 residues. J was trimmed by 7 bases and V by 6 bases; bases with no gene match: 9. Germline values: CDR1 SSHAT, CDR2 FNYEAQ (reference sequence). The chain's CDR3 is CASSRGQGIENEQFF. The CDR3 nucleotides are TGTGCCAGCAGTAGGGGACAGGGGATCGAGAATGAGCAGTTCTTC.

This clonotype was detected only a few times. The rearrangement links TRBV4-3 to TRBJ1-2; D not certain. Trimming left V 0 bases short and J 4 bases short, with 12 bases between. This CDR3 is 15 amino acids long. Germline-derived CDR1 and CDR2 are LGHNA and YSLEER. CDR3 nucleotides: TGCGCCAGCAGCCAAGAGGCCGGAGTTCCCTATGGCTACACCTTC. Protein: CASSQEAGVPYGYTF.

For this clonotype: No conserved phenylalanine or tryptophan ends this CDR3, so it is likely a read error. It is unclear where the CDR3 begins or ends on the DNA, so no DNA is shown, and the CDR3 is as TCRdb lists it. The chain uses TRBV6-6 and TRBJ1-1; the D segment call TRBD1 is taken from the table without a DNA check. CDR1 and CDR2 from the germline V gene are MNHNY and SVGAGI (reference sequence). Counting both end residues, the CDR3 totals 8 amino acids. The CDR3: CASSLSGR.

The chain is built from TRBV5-1 and TRBJ2-1, with 12 bases aligning to TRBD2. Germline V CDR1 and CDR2: SGHRS, YFSETQ. The CDR3 totals 16 residues. J lost 9 bases, V lost 4 bases, and 11 bases had no gene match. The CDR3 DNA reads TGCGCCAGCAGCAGGACTAGCGGGGCGAGGGTTGGTGAGCAGTTCTTC. It specifies CASSRTSGARVGEQFF.

The V call is TRBV11-2, the J call TRBJ1-4; TRBD1 agrees at 12 bases. CDR1 is SGHAT and CDR2 is FQNNGV in the germline V gene. V lost 5 bases to trimming and J lost 4 bases; unmatched junction nucleotides: 14. This CDR3 is 19 amino acids long. In nucleotides, the CDR3 is TGTGCCAGCAGCCCGGGGACAGGGGGCGCTTCAGATGGTAATGAAAAACTGTTTTTT. Translating gives CASSPGTGGASDGNEKLFF.

Only a few counts were recorded for this clonotype. The chain has TRBV11-2 and TRBJ2-1; D call uncertain. V was clipped by 5 bases and J by 1 base, with 9 bases between them. This CDR3 has 14 residues. The germline V gene has CDR1 SGHAT and CDR2 FQNNGV. For the CDR3, the DNA is TGTGCCAGCAGCCCGTTTGAGTCCTACAATGAGCAGTTCTTC. It codes for CASSPFESYNEQFF.

This clonotype was observed a handful of times. V is TRBV29-1 and J is TRBJ2-5; D unresolved. Per the germline V gene, CDR1 is SQVTM and CDR2 is ANQGSEA. V dropped 4 bases and J dropped 4 bases, with 13 bases sitting between them. The CDR3 totals 13 residues. This CDR3 is CSVGVSFGETQYF. For the CDR3, the DNA is TGCAGCGTTGGGGTCTCGTTCGGAGAGACCCAGTACTTC.

The chain carries TRBV27 and TRBJ2-7; 12 nucleotides align to TRBD2. V shed 2 bases, J shed 3 bases, and the junction held 11 bases outside the gene matches. This CDR3 spans 18 amino acids. The V gene's germline CDR1 is MNHEY and CDR2 SMNVEV (reference sequence). CDR3 coding DNA: TGTGCCAGCAGTTTAAAGGGCGGACTAGCGGGGCAAATCTACGAGCAGTACTTC. This gives the protein CASSLKGGLAGQIYEQYF.

This clonotype was counted ten times or more. The CDR3, as DNA: TGTGCCAGCAGCTTGGCCGGCCGTACCGGGGAGCTGTTTTTT. Translated, it gives CASSLAGRTGELFF. V gene TRBV5-4 combines with J gene TRBJ2-2; unclear D gene. V lost 0 bases and J lost 5, with 8 bases in between. The CDR3 totals 14 residues. Germline CDR1 and CDR2: SGHNT and YYREEE (reference sequence).

This clonotype was seen ten or more times. The V gene is TRBV6-4, the J gene TRBJ2-3, with 12 bases lining up with TRBD2. There are 15 residues in the CDR3. The junction had 1 base not matched to a gene; V was cut back by 6 bases and J by 0 bases. CDR1 is MRHNA, CDR2 SNTAGT, per germline. The CDR3 DNA reads TGTGCCAGCAGGGGACTAGCGGGTAGCACAGATACGCAGTATTTT. It encodes CASRGLAGSTDTQYF.

In its sample, this clonotype was seen a few times. The chain uses TRBV28 and TRBJ2-7, with 8 bases lining up with TRBD1. Germline V CDR1 and CDR2: MDHEN, SYDVKM. V lost 6 bases and J lost 4; bases outside the gene matches: 2. The CDR3 extends over 12 amino acids. The CDR3 DNA is TGTGCCAGCAGAACAGGGGGGTACGAGCAGTACTTC. This translates into CASRTGGYEQYF.